Listed below are T cell receptor beta chains from one sample, sequenced in a study of cytomegalovirus exposure and HLA in healthy donors. TCRdb's table, derived via immunoSEQ multiplex PCR, lists solely in-frame clones and lacks some. The sample holds under 250,000 clones, about 79% seen once. The specimen sequenced was PBMCs. Receptors originate from a male donor in good health and CMV-seronegative. The CDR3 runs from the conserved cysteine through the conserved F or W. D genes are given only for firm matches. Only some rows state a clone size, as once, few, many or a class for expanded clones.

j_call d_call cdr3_length clone_size v_call cdr3_aa cdr3_nt
TRBJ2-5 TRBD1 12 once TRBV29-1 CSVDPGQGTQYF TGCAGCGTAGATCCAGGACAGGGGACCCAGTACTTC
TRBJ1-4 . 14 once TRBV29-1 CSVVPTGLNEKLFF TGCAGCGTTGTCCCCACGGGACTTAATGAAAAACTGTTTTTT
TRBJ1-6 . 14 . TRBV6-1 CASSEWGGNSPLHF TGTGCCAGCAGTGAATGGGGGGGGAATTCACCCCTCCACTTT
TRBJ1-1 . 13 . TRBV10-3 CAICDKGDTEAFF TGTGCCATCTGTGATAAGGGGGACACTGAAGCTTTCTTT
TRBJ2-3 TRBD1 16 . TRBV4-1 CASSQSGQLYTDTQYF TGCGCCAGCAGCCAATCGGGACAGCTTTACACAGATACGCAGTATTTT
TRBJ2-5 TRBD1 14 . TRBV6-1 CASTRDRVQETQYF TGTGCCAGCACCCGGGACAGGGTTCAAGAGACCCAGTACTTC
TRBJ2-7 TRBD2 15 . TRBV6-5 CASASGSDTHYEQYF TGTGCCAGCGCTAGCGGGAGCGATACCCATTACGAGCAGTACTTC
TRBJ2-7 . 14 . TRBV5-1 CASSLVAGPHEQYF TGCGCCAGCAGCTTGGTGGCGGGTCCCCACGAGCAGTACTTC
TRBJ1-2 TRBD1 15 . TRBV30 CAWSGIRGTGVGYTF TGTGCCTGGAGTGGAATCCGCGGGACAGGGGTTGGCTACACCTTC
TRBJ2-5 TRBD1 13 few TRBV28 CASRDRGRGTQYF TGTGCCAGCAGAGACAGGGGGCGTGGGACCCAGTACTTC
TRBJ2-1 . 13 . TRBV7-2 CASSFRAYNEQFF TGTGCCAGCAGCTTCAGGGCCTACAATGAGCAGTTCTTC
TRBJ2-5 TRBD2 17 . TRBV14 CASSQGRLARGGETQYF TGTGCCAGCAGCCAAGGAAGACTAGCACGGGGGGGGGAGACCCAGTACTTC
TRBJ2-7 . 17 . TRBV21-1 CASSKMGGGGNSYEQYF TGTGCCAGCAGCAAAATGGGTGGCGGGGGAAACTCCTACGAGCAGTACTTC
TRBJ2-3 TRBD2 15 . TRBV11-2 CASSLGLAGGDTQYF TGTGCCAGCAGCTTAGGACTAGCGGGGGGAGATACGCAGTATTTT
TRBJ2-3 . 13 . TRBV15 CATSRGPLDTQYF TGTGCCACCAGCAGAGGGCCCTTAGATACGCAGTATTTT
TRBJ2-1 TRBD2 16 . TRBV9 CASSVSGGASYNEQFF TGTGCCAGCAGCGTATCCGGGGGGGCCTCTTACAATGAGCAGTTCTTC
TRBJ1-6 . 17 . TRBV10-1 CATSLVRWLTANSPLHF TGCGCCACCTCCTTAGTCCGCTGGTTGACAGCCAATTCACCCCTCCACTTT
TRBJ1-6 . 15 . TRBV7-8 CASSLDRQSVAPLHF TGTGCCAGCAGCTTAGACCGACAGTCGGTGGCACCCCTCCACTTT
TRBJ2-2 . 14 few TRBV7-8 CASSLWGVSGELFF TGTGCCAGCAGCTTATGGGGCGTTTCCGGGGAGCTGTTTTTT
TRBJ1-2 . 13 . TRBV7-8 CASSLQGTYGYTF TGTGCCAGCAGCCTACAGGGTACCTATGGCTACACCTTC
TRBJ1-2 TRBD1 15 . TRBV9 CASTPGDRGNYGYTF TGTGCCAGCACCCCTGGGGACAGGGGTAACTATGGCTACACCTTC
TRBJ2-7 TRBD1 18 . TRBV5-6 CASSVHRRGLSIDYEQYF TGTGCCAGCAGCGTACATCGCAGGGGGCTGTCAATAGATTACGAGCAGTACTTC
TRBJ2-7 TRBD2 16 . TRBV7-2 CASSLGTSGRSYEQYF TGTGCCAGCAGCTTAGGTACTAGCGGGAGGTCCTACGAGCAGTACTTC
TRBJ2-3 . 15 . TRBV9 CASSVVGVSTDTQYF TGTGCCAGCAGCGTAGTCGGGGTAAGCACAGATACGCAGTATTTT
TRBJ1-4 TRBD1 15 . TRBV25-1 CASSEVGQGGEKLFF TGTGCCAGCAGTGAAGTGGGTCAGGGGGGCGAAAAACTGTTTTTT
TRBJ2-7 TRBD2 15 . TRBV19 CASSLPGLAYYEQYF TGTGCCAGTAGTCTACCGGGACTAGCGTATTACGAGCAGTACTTC
TRBJ2-7 TRBD1 18 . TRBV7-3 CASSLTGSGTGGPYEQYF TGTGCCAGCAGCTTAACAGGGTCCGGGACAGGGGGCCCCTACGAGCAGTACTTC
TRBJ2-1 TRBD2 17 once TRBV7-7 CASSLAVGLASYNEQFF TGTGCTAGCAGCTTAGCAGTTGGACTAGCTTCCTACAATGAGCAGTTCTTC
TRBJ1-4 TRBD1 13 few TRBV29-1 CSAMRGLGEKLFF TGCAGCGCTATGAGGGGGCTGGGGGAAAAACTGTTTTTT
TRBJ1-5 . 14 . TRBV5-4 CASSLGVSNQPQHF TGTGCCAGCAGCTTGGGAGTAAGCAATCAGCCCCAGCATTTT
TRBJ1-2 . 13 once TRBV28 CASSYGGEVGYTF TGTGCCAGCAGTTACGGGGGGGAAGTTGGCTACACCTTC
TRBJ1-1 TRBD1 15 . TRBV19 CASSRTGGVDTEAFF TGTGCCAGTAGTCGGACAGGGGGCGTGGACACTGAAGCTTTCTTT
TRBJ2-6 TRBD1 17 . TRBV5-4 CASSLADRVTGANVLTF TGTGCCAGCAGCTTGGCCGACAGGGTGACTGGGGCTAACGTCCTGACTTTC
TRBJ2-1 TRBD2 14 . TRBV28 CASKVAGEAYEQFF TGTGCCAGCAAAGTAGCGGGAGAGGCCTATGAGCAGTTCTTC
TRBJ2-3 . 12 . TRBV2 CASTYSTDTQYF TGTGCCAGCACGTATAGCACAGATACGCAGTATTTT
TRBJ2-1 . 16 . TRBV5-5 CASSGWRGPSYNEQFF TGTGCCAGCAGCGGGTGGCGGGGACCTTCCTACAATGAGCAGTTCTTC
TRBJ2-7 TRBD2 17 . TRBV5-1 CASSLGRLAGDLYEQYF TGCGCCAGCAGCTTGGGGCGACTAGCGGGGGATCTCTACGAGCAGTACTTC
TRBJ1-5 TRBD1 17 . TRBV15 CATSPMGQVHSNQPQHF TGTGCCACCAGCCCTATGGGACAGGTACATAGCAATCAGCCCCAGCATTTT
TRBJ2-1 . 14 . TRBV6-1 CASTGEPRVDEQFF TGTGCCAGCACCGGGGAACCGCGGGTCGATGAGCAGTTCTTC
TRBJ1-2 . 12 few TRBV5-1 CASSSARGGYTF TGCGCCAGCAGCTCGGCGCGCGGTGGCTACACCTTC
TRBJ1-6 . 16 . TRBV5-1 CASSLGGHSYNSPLHF TGCGCCAGCAGCTTGGGCGGACACTCCTATAATTCACCCCTCCACTTT
TRBJ2-3 . 14 . TRBV4-3 CASSQERGTDTQYF TGCGCCAGCAGCCAAGAGAGGGGCACAGATACGCAGTATTTT
TRBJ1-4 TRBD1 16 . TRBV28 CASSLTGTGDNEKLFF TGTGCCAGCAGTTTAACCGGGACAGGGGACAATGAAAAACTGTTTTTT
TRBJ2-7 TRBD2 15 . TRBV10-3 CAISEPSSGAYEQYF TGTGCCATCAGTGAGCCCTCTAGCGGGGCCTACGAGCAGTACTTC
TRBJ2-7 TRBD2 15 . TRBV4-1 CASSQGSSGNYEQYF TGCGCCAGCAGCCAAGGGTCTAGCGGGAACTACGAGCAGTACTTC
TRBJ1-4 TRBD1 15 . TRBV2 CASSEQGATNEKLFF TGTGCCAGCAGTGAACAGGGGGCAACTAATGAAAAACTGTTTTTT